Below are 17 T cell receptor beta chains sequenced from a single sample in a study of metastatic and nonmetastatic thyroid tumors. Each patient came to thyroid surgery without any prior treatment (of any kind). TCRdb redid the clone calls on the PCR reads using MiXCR. The sample holds roughly 20,000 clones, around 16% seen once. Material for sequencing was tumor tissue. The receptor set was obtained from a female donor with papillary thyroid cancer or a benign thyroid nodule (not recorded which). Some clones in this sample may be carry-over from other donors' samples.

This clone was found many times. The gene calls are TRBV7-6 and TRBJ2-2, with D perhaps TRBD1 or TRBD2 (5 bases each). Germline CDR1 and CDR2: SGHVS and FNYEAQ. This CDR3 spans 14 amino acids. Trimming took off 3 bases at V and 5 bases at J, with 10 bases between the two ends. The CDR3 region has the DNA TGTGCCAGCAGCTTTGAGGGGTCGACCGGGGAGCTGTTTTTT. Its translation is CASSFEGSTGELFF.

This clone was found a few times. This chain connects TRBV10-3 to TRBJ2-3, with D possibly being TRBD2 (6 bases). This CDR3 has 15 amino acids. The V and J ends lost 6 bases and 2 bases respectively, with 15 bases between them. Germline lookup yields CDR1 ENHRY and CDR2 SYGVKD. CDR3 coding DNA: TGTGCCATCAGCCCGAACGGGAGACCCACAGATACGCAGTATTTT. This gives the protein CAISPNGRPTDTQYF.

Points on this clone: It may be a read error: a sequence one base away is much more abundant. This chain links TRBV6-5 with TRBJ2-5; D might be TRBD2 (7 bases). CDR1 and CDR2 from the germline V gene are MNHEY and SVGAGI. V gave up 5 bases and J gave up 5 bases, with 18 bases separating them. The length of the CDR3 is 15 residues. Here the CDR3 DNA reads TGTGCCAGCAGTCTCGACGGGGGGCGGGGGGAGACCCAGTACTTC. It is translated as CASSLDGGRGETQYF.

This clone came up many times. This chain uses TRBV14 with TRBJ2-1; 11 bases match TRBD2. CDR1 SGHDN and CDR2 FVKESK come from the germline V gene. The CDR3 loop spans 16 amino acids. With 3 bases clipped from V and 8 bases from J, the junction kept 9 bases outside the gene matches. The CDR3 region is CASSHRLAGQSDEQFF. CDR3 sequence (DNA): TGTGCCAGCAGCCACCGACTAGCGGGACAGAGTGATGAGCAGTTCTTC. Full variable domain (missing parts from reference TRBV14 and TRBJ2-1): EAGVTQFPSHSVIEKGQTVTLRCDPISGHDNLYWYRRVMGKEIKFLLHFVKESKQDESGMPNNRFLAERTGGTYSTLKVQPAELEDSGVYFCASSHRLAGQSDEQFFGPGTRLTVL.

This clone was observed a few times. V gene TRBV2 combines with J gene TRBJ2-7; D is unresolved. Trimming removed 9 bases from V and 4 bases from J, with 16 bases in between. This CDR3 is 13 amino acids long. From germline, CDR1 is SNHLY and CDR2 FYNNEI. This chain's CDR3 is CARGTVNQYEQYF. The CDR3 nucleotides are TGTGCCAGGGGAACAGTAAACCAGTACGAGCAGTACTTC.

Ten or more counts support this clone. The V and J genes are TRBV30 and TRBJ2-5; 9 nucleotides line up with TRBD2. The CDR3 consists of 18 residues. From germline, CDR1 is GTSNPN and CDR2 SVGIG (reference sequence). Trimming took 0 bases from V and 5 from J; bases not matched to a gene: 16. CDR3 in amino acids: CAWSVPAGGLMTSETQYF. The CDR3 nucleotides are TGTGCCTGGAGTGTTCCAGCGGGAGGCCTTATGACGTCGGAGACCCAGTACTTC.

A note on this clone: A read error may be the cause here, since a much bigger clone is one base away. The CDR3 sequence: CASSQDQRSTGELFF. The CDR3 DNA follows: TGCGCCAGCAGCCAAGATCAGCGGAGCACCGGGGAGCTGTTCTTT. This chain links TRBV4-1 with TRBJ2-2, with D perhaps TRBD2 (5 bases). CDR3 length: 15 amino acids. Germline V gene sequence: CDR1 MGHRA, CDR2 YSYEKL.

A note on this clone: Germline and junction disagree at one end, which may indicate a read error. The rearrangement links TRBV7-3 to TRBJ2-2; 10 nucleotides line up with TRBD2. CDR3 size: 17 residues. Germline CDR1 SGHTA, CDR2 FQGTGA. The CDR3 loop is CASISLPSGGATGDLFF. As DNA, the CDR3 is TGTGCCAGCATCTCCCTCCCCAGCGGGGGGGCGACCGGGGATCTGTTTTTT.

This clone occurred many times. V and J are TRBV2 and TRBJ2-7; unclear D gene. V shed 5 bases and J shed 3 bases, with 5 bases lying between them. Germline V lookup: CDR1 SNHLY, CDR2 FYNNEI. This CDR3 is 11 amino acids long. CDR3 sequence reads: CASSWNYEQYF. The CDR3 DNA is TGTGCCAGCAGTTGGAACTACGAGCAGTACTTC.

This clone was recorded a few times. This chain joins TRBV6-2 or TRBV6-3 and TRBJ1-6; possible D gene TRBD1, 5 bases. The CDR3 runs 14 residues. V was trimmed by 6 bases and J by 10 bases, leaving 16 bases between them. Germline lookup yields CDR1 MNHEY and CDR2 SVGEGT. CDR3 sequence: CASSPRQLLSPLHF. In DNA, the CDR3 is TGTGCCAGCAGCCCCCGACAGTTACTCTCACCCCTCCACTTT.

This clone was seen ten or more times. The chain recombines TRBV12-3 or TRBV12-4 with TRBJ1-2, with TRBD1 identical over 7 bases. The CDR3 spans 14 residues. V was pared by 6 bases and J by 2 bases, with 6 bases of the junction left unmatched. This chain's CDR3 is CASRETGTNYGYTF. The DNA of the CDR3 is TGTGCCAGCAGAGAGACAGGGACCAACTATGGCTACACCTTC.

This clone was picked up many times. J is TRBJ2-3 and V is TRBV5-1, with D tentatively TRBD1 (5 bases). Looked up from germline, CDR1 is SGHRS and CDR2 is YFSETQ. V was trimmed by 4 bases and J by 1 base, leaving 13 bases between them. CDR3 length equals 15 residues. As DNA, the CDR3 is TGCGCCAGCAGCGAAGGGGCGGTAGGCACAGATACGCAGTATTTT. Translation gives CASSEGAVGTDTQYF.

This clone was seen at least ten times. This rearrangement joins TRBV27 to TRBJ1-2; 7 bases are shared with TRBD1. The CDR3 runs to 15 residues. Germline loops: CDR1 MNHEY, CDR2 SMNVEV (reference sequence). After removal of 5 bases from V and 3 bases from J, the junction contained 9 bases not matched to a gene. CDR3 DNA sequence: TGTGCCAGCAGTCCGGGACAGTCTCCCCACTATGGCTACACCTTC. It translates to CASSPGQSPHYGYTF.

This clone was seen ten or more times. The V gene is TRBV5-1, the J gene TRBJ2-3; tentative D call: TRBD2 (6 bases). Germline V gene data show CDR1 as SGHRS and CDR2 as YFSETQ. CDR3 length: 15 amino acids. The V and J ends lost 0 bases and 0 bases respectively, with 8 bases between them. CDR3 sequence reads: CASSLEGTSTDTQYF. The CDR3 nucleotides are TGCGCCAGCAGCTTGGAAGGGACTAGCACAGATACGCAGTATTTT.

This clone was seen ten or more times. The gene calls are TRBV12-3 or TRBV12-4 and TRBJ1-1; D remains ambiguous. Trimming took 3 bases from V and 5 from J, leaving 16 bases between them. The CDR3 runs 15 residues. The CDR3 nucleotides read TGTGCCAGCAGTTTTGGTCAGCCGGGAAGTACTGAAGCTTTCTTT. Residues: CASSFGQPGSTEAFF.

At least ten counts were recorded for this clone. The chain couples TRBV7-3 to TRBJ2-1; tentatively, D is TRBD2 (5 bases). The CDR3 runs 15 residues. The V and J ends lost 1 base and 3 bases respectively, with 10 bases between them. From germline, CDR1 is SGHTA and CDR2 FQGTGA. CDR3 amino acids: CASSLIPGNYNEQFF. The DNA of the CDR3 is TGTGCCAGCAGCTTAATCCCCGGGAACTACAATGAGCAGTTCTTC.

This clone is judged medium-sized. V is TRBV5-1 and J is TRBJ2-1; TRBD2 agrees at 8 bases. V shed 1 base and J 4 bases; nucleotides not matched to a gene: 4. Looked up from germline, CDR1 is SGHRS and CDR2 is YFSETQ. This CDR3 is built from 15 residues. The CDR3 nucleotides read TGCGCCAGCAGCTTGTTCGGGGGGGAGTACAATGAGCAGTTCTTC. Amino acid sequence: CASSLFGGEYNEQFF.